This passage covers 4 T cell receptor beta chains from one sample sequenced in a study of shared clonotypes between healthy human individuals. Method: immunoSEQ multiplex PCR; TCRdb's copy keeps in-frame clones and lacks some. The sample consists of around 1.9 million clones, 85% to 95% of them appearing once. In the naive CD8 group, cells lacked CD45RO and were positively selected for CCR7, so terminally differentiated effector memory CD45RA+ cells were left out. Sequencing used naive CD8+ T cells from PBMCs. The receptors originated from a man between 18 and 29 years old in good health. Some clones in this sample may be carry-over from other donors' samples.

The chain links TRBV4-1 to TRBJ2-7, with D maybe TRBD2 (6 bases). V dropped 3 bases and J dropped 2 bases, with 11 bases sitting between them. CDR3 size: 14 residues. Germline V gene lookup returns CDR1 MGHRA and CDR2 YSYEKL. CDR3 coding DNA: TGCGCCAGCAGCCACACGGGACTCGCCTACGAGCAGTACTTC. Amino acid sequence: CASSHTGLAYEQYF.

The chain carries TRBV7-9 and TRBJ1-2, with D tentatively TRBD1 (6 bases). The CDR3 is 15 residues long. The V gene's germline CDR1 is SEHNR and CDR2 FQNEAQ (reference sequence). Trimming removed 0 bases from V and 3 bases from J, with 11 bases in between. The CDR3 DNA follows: TGTGCCAGCAGCTTAGCAGGGGGGCCAGACTATGGCTACACCTTC. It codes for CASSLAGGPDYGYTF.

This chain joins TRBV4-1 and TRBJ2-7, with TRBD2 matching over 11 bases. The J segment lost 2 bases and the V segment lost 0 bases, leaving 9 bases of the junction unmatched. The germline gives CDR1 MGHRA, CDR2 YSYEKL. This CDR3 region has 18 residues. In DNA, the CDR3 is TGCGCCAGCAGCCAAGAACGGACCGGGACTAGCGGAACCTACGAGCAGTACTTC. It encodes CASSQERTGTSGTYEQYF.

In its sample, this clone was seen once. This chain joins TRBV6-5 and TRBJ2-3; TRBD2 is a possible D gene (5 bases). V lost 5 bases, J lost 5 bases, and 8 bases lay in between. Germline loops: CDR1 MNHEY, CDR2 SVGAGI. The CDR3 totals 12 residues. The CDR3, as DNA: TGTGCCAGCAGTCCAGAGGGAGATACGCAGTATTTT. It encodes CASSPEGDTQYF.